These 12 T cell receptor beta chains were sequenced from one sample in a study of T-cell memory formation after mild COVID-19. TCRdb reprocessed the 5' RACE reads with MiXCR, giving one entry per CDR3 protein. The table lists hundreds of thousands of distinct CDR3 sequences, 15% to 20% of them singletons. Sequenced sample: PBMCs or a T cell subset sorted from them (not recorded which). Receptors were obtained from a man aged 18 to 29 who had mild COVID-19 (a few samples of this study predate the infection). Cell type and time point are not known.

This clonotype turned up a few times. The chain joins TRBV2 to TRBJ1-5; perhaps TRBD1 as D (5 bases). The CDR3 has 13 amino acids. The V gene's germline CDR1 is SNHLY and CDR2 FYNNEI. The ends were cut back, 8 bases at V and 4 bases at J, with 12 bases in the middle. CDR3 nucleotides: TGTGCCAGCCGGGACTCAGGTAATCAGCCCCAGCATTTT. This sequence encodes CASRDSGNQPQHF.

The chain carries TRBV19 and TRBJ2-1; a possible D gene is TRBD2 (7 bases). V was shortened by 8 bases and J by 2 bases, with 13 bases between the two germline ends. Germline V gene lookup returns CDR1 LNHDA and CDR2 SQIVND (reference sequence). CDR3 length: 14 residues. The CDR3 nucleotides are TGTGCCAGTCTAGGGGGGGTCACCTACAATGAGCAGTTCTTC. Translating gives CASLGGVTYNEQFF. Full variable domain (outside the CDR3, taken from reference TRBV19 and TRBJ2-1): DGGITQSPKYLFRKEGQNVTLSCEQNLNHDAMYWYRQDPGQGLRLIYYSQIVNDFQKGDIAEGYSVSREKKESFPLTVTSAQKNPTAFYLCASLGGVTYNEQFFGPGTRLTVL.

DNA of the CDR3: TGTGCCAGCAGTGTTCGGCGGGGGGGCCACACCGGGGAGCTGTTTTTT. The encoded protein is CASSVRRGGHTGELFF. The J gene is TRBJ2-2, the V gene TRBV2; TRBD2 matches 9 bases. The trim removed 4 bases at V and 3 bases at J, leaving 6 bases unmatched. The CDR3 totals 16 residues. Per the germline V gene, CDR1 is SNHLY and CDR2 is FYNNEI.

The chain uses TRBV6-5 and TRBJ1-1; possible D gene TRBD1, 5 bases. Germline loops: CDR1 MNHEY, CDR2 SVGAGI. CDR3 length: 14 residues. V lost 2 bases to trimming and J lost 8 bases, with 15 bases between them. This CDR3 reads CASSYGVGRAEAFF. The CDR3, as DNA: TGTGCCAGCAGTTACGGGGTGGGCAGGGCAGAAGCTTTCTTT.

The CDR3 DNA sequence: TGTGCCAGCAGTTACTTGGGACGGGCGAACACCGGGGAGCTGTTTTTT. Encoded protein: CASSYLGRANTGELFF. The rearrangement joins TRBV6-5 to TRBJ2-2; D tentatively fits TRBD1 or TRBD2 (5 bases each). Per the germline V gene, CDR1 is MNHEY and CDR2 is SVGAGI. The ends were cut back, 1 base at V and 0 bases at J, with 9 bases in the middle. CDR3 size: 16 residues.

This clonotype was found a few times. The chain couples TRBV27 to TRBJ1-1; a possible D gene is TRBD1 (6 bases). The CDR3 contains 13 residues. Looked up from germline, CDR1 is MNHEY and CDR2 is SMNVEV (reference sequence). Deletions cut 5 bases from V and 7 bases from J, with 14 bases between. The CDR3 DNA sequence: TGTGCCAGCAGTCCACCCCTGACAGGTGAAGCTTTCTTT. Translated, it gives CASSPPLTGEAFF.

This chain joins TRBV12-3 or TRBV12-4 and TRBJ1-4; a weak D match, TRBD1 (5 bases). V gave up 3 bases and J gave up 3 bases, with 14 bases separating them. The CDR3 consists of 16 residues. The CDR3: CASSFEIRGANEKLFF. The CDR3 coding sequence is TGTGCCAGCAGTTTTGAGATCCGAGGGGCTAATGAAAAACTGTTTTTT.

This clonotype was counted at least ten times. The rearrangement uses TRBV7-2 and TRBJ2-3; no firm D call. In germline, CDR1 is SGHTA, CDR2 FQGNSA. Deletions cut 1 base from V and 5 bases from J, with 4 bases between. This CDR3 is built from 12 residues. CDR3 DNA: TGTGCCAGCAGCTTAGTGAGAGATACGCAGTATTTT. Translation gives CASSLVRDTQYF. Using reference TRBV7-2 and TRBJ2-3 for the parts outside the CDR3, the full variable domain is GAGVSQSPSNKVTEKGKDVELRCDPISGHTALYWYRQSLGQGLEFLIYFQGNSAPDKSGLPSDRFSAERTGGSVSTLTIQRTQQEDSAVYLCASSLVRDTQYFGPGTRLTVL.

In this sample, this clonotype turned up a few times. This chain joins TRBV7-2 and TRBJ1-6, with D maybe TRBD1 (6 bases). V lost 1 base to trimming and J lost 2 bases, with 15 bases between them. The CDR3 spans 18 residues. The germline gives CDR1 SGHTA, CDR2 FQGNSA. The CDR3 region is CASSLGRGRGAYNSPLHF. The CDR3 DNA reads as TGTGCCAGCAGCTTAGGAAGGGGGAGGGGAGCCTATAATTCACCCCTCCACTTT.

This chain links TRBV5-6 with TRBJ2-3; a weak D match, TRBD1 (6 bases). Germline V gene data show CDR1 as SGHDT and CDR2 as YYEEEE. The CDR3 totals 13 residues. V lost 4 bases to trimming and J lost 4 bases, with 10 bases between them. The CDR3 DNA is TGTGCCAGCAGCGCAGGGGTAGCAGATACGCAGTATTTT. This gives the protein CASSAGVADTQYF.

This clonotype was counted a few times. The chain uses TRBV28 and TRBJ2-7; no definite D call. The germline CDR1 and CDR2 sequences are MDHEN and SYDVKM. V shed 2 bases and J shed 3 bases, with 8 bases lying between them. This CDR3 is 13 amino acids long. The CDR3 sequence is CASSLTGYYEQYV. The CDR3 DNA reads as TGTGCCAGCAGTTTAACCGGGTACTACGAGCAGTACGTC.

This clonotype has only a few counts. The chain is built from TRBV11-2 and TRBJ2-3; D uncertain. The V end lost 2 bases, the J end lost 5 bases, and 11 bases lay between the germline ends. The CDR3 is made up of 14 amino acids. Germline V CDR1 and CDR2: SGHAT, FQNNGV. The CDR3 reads CASSLILVRDTQYF. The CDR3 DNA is TGTGCCAGCAGCTTAATTCTGGTACGAGATACGCAGTATTTT.